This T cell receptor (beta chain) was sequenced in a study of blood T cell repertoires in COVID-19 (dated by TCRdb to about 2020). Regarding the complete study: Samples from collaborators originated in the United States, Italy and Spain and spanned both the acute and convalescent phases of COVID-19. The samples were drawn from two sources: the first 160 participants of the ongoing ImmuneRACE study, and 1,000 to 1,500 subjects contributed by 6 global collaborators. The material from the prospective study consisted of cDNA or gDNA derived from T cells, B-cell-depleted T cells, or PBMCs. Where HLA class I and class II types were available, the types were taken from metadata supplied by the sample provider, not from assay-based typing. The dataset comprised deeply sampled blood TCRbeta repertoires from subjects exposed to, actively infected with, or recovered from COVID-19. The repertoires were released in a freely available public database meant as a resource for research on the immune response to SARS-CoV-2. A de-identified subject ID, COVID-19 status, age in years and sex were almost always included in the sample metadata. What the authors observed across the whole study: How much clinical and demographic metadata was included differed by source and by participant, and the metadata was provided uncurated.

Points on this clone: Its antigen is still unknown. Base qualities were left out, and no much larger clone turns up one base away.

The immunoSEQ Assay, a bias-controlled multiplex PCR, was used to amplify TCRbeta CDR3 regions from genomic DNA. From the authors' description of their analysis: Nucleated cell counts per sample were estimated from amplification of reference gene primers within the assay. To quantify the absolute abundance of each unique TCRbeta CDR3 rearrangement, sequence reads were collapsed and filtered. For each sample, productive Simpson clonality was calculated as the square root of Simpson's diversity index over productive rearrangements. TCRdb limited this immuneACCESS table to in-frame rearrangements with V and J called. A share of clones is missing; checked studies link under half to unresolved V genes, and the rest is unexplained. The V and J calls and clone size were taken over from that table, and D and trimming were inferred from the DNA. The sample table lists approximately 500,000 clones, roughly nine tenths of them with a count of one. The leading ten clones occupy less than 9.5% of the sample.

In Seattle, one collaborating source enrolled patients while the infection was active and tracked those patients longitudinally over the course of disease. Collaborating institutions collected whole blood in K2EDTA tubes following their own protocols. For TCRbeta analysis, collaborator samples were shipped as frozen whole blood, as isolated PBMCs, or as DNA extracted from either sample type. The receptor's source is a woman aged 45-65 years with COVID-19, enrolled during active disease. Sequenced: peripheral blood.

The sequence in DNA is TGTGCCAGCAGCTTAGGGCTAGCGGTTGCCAATGAGCAGTTCTTC. It translates to CASSLGLAVANEQFF. The rearrangement combines TRBV7-2 with TRBJ2-1, with 7 bases aligning to TRBD2. V lost 1 base and J lost 6 bases, and the count of bases not matched to a germline gene is 6. The CDR3 runs 15 amino acids, cysteine and phenylalanine included. Of all the DNA, just the CDR3 is kept, 45 bases in frame from base 1. According to the germline V gene, CDR1 reads SGHTA and CDR2 reads FQGNSA.